This TCR beta chain stems from a study of PD-L1 blockade in urothelial cancer. Study in general: Investigators checked blood 3 weeks (second dose) and 6 weeks after treatment start. Peripheral blood specimens exhibited a median yield of around 130,000 T cells.

Patients each gave 1 to 8 samples, pretreatment and on-treatment. Spike-ins of synthetic TCR analog templates went into each PCR. Only in-frame clones appear in the TCRdb table, and some are missing; sequencing was by immunoSEQ multiplex PCR. The sample carries about 74,000 clones, around four fifths recorded once. V lost 4 bases to trimming and J lost 3 bases; unmatched junction nucleotides: 11. The CDR3 is 17 residues long. Germline V lookup: CDR1 SGHRS, CDR2 YFSETQ. V is TRBV5-1 and J is TRBJ1-3; TRBD1 matches 9 bases. The sequence was collected from a man between 65 and 79 years old with urothelial cancer. The specimen was PBMCs, collected around atezolizumab (anti-PD-L1) treatment. The DNA for the CDR3 is TGCGCCAGCAGCCCTGGGGGCACAGGGGGCATTGGAAACACCATATATTTT. This sequence encodes CASSPGGTGGIGNTIYF. Full variable domain (rest looked up from reference TRBV5-1 and TRBJ1-3): KAGVTQTPRYLIKTRGQQVTLSCSPISGHRSVSWYQQTPGQGLQFLFEYFSETQRNKGNFPGRFSGRQFSNSRSEMNVSTLELGDSALYLCASSPGGTGGIGNTIYFGEGSWLTVV.